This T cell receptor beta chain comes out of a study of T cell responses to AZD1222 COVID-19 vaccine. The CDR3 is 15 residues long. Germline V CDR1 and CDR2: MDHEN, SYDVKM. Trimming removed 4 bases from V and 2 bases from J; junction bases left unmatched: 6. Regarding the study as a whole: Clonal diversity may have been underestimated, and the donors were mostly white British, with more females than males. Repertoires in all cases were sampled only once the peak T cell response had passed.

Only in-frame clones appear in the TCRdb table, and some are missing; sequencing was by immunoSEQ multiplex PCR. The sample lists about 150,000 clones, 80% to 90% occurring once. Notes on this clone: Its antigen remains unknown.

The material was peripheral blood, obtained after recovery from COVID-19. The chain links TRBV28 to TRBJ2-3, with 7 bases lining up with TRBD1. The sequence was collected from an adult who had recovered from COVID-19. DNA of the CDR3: TGTGCCAGCAGTTCACAGGGGCCCACCACAGATACGCAGTATTTT. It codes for CASSSQGPTTDTQYF.